This T cell receptor (beta chain) is drawn from a study of response to subunit inactivated influenza vaccine. This clonotype appeared a few times. Its specificity is unknown. The junction departs from germline at one end; a sequencing error may be responsible. MiXCR was run by TCRdb on the RT-PCR reads, yielding one entry per CDR3 protein. The sample carries around 580,000 distinct CDR3 sequences, 14% recorded once. Study findings and constraints: Each seasonal flu vaccination may recruit only limited new T cells, authors suggested.

The CDR3 contains 15 residues. Germline lookup yields CDR1 ENHRY and CDR2 SYGVKD. Sample: PBMCs from blood, taken 11 to 12 days after vaccination. The chain uses TRBV10-3 and TRBJ2-3; 12 bases line up with TRBD2. The sequence was collected from a man aged 50 or older who received an inactivated influenza vaccine. Here the CDR3 DNA reads TGTGCCACCAGTCTAGCGGGGGGGATCACAGATACGCAGTATTTT. It translates to CATSLAGGITDTQYF.